What follows are 9 T cell receptor beta chains derived from one specimen sequenced in a study of blood T cell repertoires in COVID-19. Libraries were prepared by immunoSEQ multiplex PCR; TCRdb keeps only in-frame clonotypes and omits some of them. The data show 95,000 to 150,000 clones, roughly 84% seen once. The sample taken for sequencing was PBMCs or T cells enriched from blood (not recorded which). Receptor source: a woman aged 25 to 45 who had recovered from COVID-19.

The V and J genes are TRBV19 and TRBJ1-1; 12 nucleotides match TRBD1. V lost 5 bases to trimming and J lost 6 bases; unmatched junction nucleotides: 7. The CDR3 loop spans 15 amino acids. CDR1 and CDR2 from the germline V gene are LNHDA and SQIVND (reference sequence). DNA of the CDR3: TGTGCCAGTAGTCCAGGGACAGGGGGCTTAGCTGAAGCTTTCTTT. Protein: CASSPGTGGLAEAFF. The whole variable domain, remainder taken from reference TRBV19 and TRBJ1-1, is DGGITQSPKYLFRKEGQNVTLSCEQNLNHDAMYWYRQDPGQGLRLIYYSQIVNDFQKGDIAEGYSVSREKKESFPLTVTSAQKNPTAFYLCASSPGTGGLAEAFFGQGTRLTVV.

This sequence joins TRBV9 and TRBJ2-2; TRBD2 matches at 9 bases. The CDR3 is 16 residues long. V dropped 2 bases and J dropped 6; count of bases not matched to a gene: 8. CDR1 is SGDLS and CDR2 is YYNGEE in the germline V gene. The CDR3 DNA follows: TGTGCCAGCAGCGTGGATAGCGGGAGACTCGCCGGGGAGCTGTTTTTT. Translating it yields CASSVDSGRLAGELFF.

This clone has just a few counts. The chain is built from TRBV7-6 and TRBJ2-7; perhaps TRBD2 as D (5 bases). The CDR3 has 16 amino acids. The V gene's germline CDR1 is SGHVS and CDR2 FNYEAQ. V was trimmed by 5 bases and J by 4 bases, leaving 21 bases between them. The CDR3 coding sequence is TGTGCCAGCAGCCCCGGGTCGTCGTGGGAGCGATACGAGCAGTACTTC. Translation: CASSPGSSWERYEQYF.

This clone showed up just a few times. The identical CDR3 is also encoded by other nucleotide sequences in the sample. The J gene is TRBJ2-5, the V gene TRBV27; weak D call: TRBD1 (5 bases). Trimming removed 2 bases at V and 2 bases at J, with 6 bases between. This CDR3 region has 13 residues. In germline, CDR1 is MNHEY, CDR2 SMNVEV (reference sequence). CDR3 region: CASSLRGQETQYF. The DNA of the CDR3 is TGTGCCAGCAGTTTAAGGGGTCAAGAGACCCAGTACTTC.

V gene TRBV5-1 combines with J gene TRBJ1-1, with D unclear. Germline values: CDR1 SGHRS, CDR2 YFSETQ. This CDR3 is 16 amino acids long. Trimming took off 3 bases at V and 0 bases at J, with 15 bases between the two ends. The CDR3 loop is CASSSTAAMLNTEAFF. CDR3 DNA: TGCGCCAGCAGCTCAACGGCGGCCATGTTGAACACTGAAGCTTTCTTT.

On this clone itself: The sample has other DNA sequences that encode this CDR3 too. The V and J genes are TRBV10-2 and TRBJ1-5; a weak D match, TRBD1 (6 bases). The CDR3 length is 14 residues. V was trimmed by 0 bases and J by 4 bases, leaving 7 bases between them. Germline V gives CDR1 WSHSY, CDR2 SAAADI. Here the CDR3 DNA reads TGCGCCAGCAGTGAGTCAGGACAGAATCAGCCCCAGCATTTT. Its translation: CASSESGQNQPQHF.

This chain links TRBV18 with TRBJ2-1; D possibly corresponds to TRBD2 (7 bases). The CDR3 sequence is 16 residues long. Germline CDR1 is KGHSH and CDR2 is LQKENI. V lost 4 bases, J lost 3 bases, and 16 bases lay in between. CDR3 sequence: CASSLLGGTNYNEQFF. CDR3 bases: TGTGCCAGCTCACTCTTAGGGGGGACTAACTACAATGAGCAGTTCTTC.

The chain carries TRBV6-5 and TRBJ2-5, with TRBD2 matching 14 bases. Trimming cost V 2 bases and J 3 bases; bases outside gene matches: 2. Per the germline V gene, CDR1 is MNHEY and CDR2 is SVGAGI. This CDR3 spans 16 amino acids. This CDR3 is CASSYLGLAGEETQYF. The CDR3 DNA reads TGTGCCAGCAGTTACCTGGGACTAGCGGGAGAAGAGACCCAGTACTTC.

CDR3 sequence: CASSQRTGGSYEQYF. DNA for the CDR3: TGTGCCAGCAGTCAAAGGACAGGGGGCTCCTACGAGCAGTACTTC. The chain couples TRBV6-5 to TRBJ2-7; 10 bases are shared with TRBD1. Germline CDR1 reads MNHEY; CDR2 reads SVGAGI. The CDR3 consists of 15 residues. V trimming: 5 bases; J trimming: 0 bases; junction bases outside the gene matches: 4.